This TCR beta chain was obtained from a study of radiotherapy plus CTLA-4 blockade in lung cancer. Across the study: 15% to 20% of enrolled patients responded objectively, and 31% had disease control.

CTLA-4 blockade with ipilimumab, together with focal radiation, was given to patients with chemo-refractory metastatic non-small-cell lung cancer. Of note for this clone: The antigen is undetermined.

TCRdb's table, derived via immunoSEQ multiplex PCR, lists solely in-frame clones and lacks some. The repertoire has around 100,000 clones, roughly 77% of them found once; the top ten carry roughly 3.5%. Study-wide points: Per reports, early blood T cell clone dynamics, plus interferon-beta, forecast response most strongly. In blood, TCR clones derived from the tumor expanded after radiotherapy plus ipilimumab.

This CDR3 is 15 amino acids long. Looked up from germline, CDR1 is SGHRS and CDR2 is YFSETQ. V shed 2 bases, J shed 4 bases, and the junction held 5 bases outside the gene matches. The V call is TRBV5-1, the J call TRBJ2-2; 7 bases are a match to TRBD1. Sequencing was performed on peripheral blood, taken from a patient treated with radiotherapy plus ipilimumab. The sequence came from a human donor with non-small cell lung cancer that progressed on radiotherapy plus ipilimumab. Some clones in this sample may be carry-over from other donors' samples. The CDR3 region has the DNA TGCGCCAGCAGCTTACCGGGACAGATCACCGGGGAGCTGTTTTTT. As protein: CASSLPGQITGELFF.